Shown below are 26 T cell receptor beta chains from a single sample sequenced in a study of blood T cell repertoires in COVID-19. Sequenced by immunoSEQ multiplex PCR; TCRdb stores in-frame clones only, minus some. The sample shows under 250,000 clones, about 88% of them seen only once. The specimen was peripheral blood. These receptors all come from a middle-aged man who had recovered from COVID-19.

CDR3 sequence (DNA): TGTGCCAGCAGCTCGGTAGGGGGAGTTCGGGCAGATACGCAGTATTTT. Residues: CASSSVGGVRADTQYF. This sequence joins TRBV5-4 and TRBJ2-3; tentative D call: TRBD1 (6 bases). Germline CDR1 reads SGHNT; CDR2 reads YYREEE (reference sequence). The CDR3 covers 16 residues. V lost 3 bases and J 4 bases, leaving 18 bases between the germline ends.

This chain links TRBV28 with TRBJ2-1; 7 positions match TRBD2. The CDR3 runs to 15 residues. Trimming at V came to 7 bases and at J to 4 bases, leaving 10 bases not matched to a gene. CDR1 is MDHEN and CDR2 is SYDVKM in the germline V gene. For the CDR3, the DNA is TGTGCCAGCACCCTCGGACTAGTTGATTACAATGAGCAGTTCTTC. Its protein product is CASTLGLVDYNEQFF.

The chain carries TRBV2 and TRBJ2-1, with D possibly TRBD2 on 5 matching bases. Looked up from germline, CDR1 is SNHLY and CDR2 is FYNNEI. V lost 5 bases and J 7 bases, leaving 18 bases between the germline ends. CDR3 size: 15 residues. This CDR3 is CASSPLPGLPNEQFF. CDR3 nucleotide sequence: TGTGCCAGCAGTCCCCTTCCCGGACTCCCAAATGAGCAGTTCTTC.

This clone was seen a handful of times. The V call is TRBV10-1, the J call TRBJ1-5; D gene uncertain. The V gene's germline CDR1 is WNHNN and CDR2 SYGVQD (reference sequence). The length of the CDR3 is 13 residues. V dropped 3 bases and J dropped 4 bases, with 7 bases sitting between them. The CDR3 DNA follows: TGCGCCAGCAGTGATCGGGAAAATCAGCCCCAGCATTTT. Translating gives CASSDRENQPQHF.

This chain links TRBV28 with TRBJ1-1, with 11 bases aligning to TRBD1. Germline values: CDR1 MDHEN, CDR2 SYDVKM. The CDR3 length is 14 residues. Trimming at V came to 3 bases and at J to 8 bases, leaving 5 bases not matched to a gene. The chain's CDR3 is CASSFVGQGAEAFF. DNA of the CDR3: TGTGCCAGCAGTTTTGTTGGACAGGGGGCCGAAGCTTTCTTT.

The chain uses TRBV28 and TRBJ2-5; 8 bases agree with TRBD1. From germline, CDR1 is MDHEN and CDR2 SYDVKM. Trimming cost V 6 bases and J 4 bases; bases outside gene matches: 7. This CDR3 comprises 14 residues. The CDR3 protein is CASRGQAAGETQYF. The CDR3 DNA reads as TGTGCCAGCAGGGGACAGGCCGCGGGAGAGACCCAGTACTTC.

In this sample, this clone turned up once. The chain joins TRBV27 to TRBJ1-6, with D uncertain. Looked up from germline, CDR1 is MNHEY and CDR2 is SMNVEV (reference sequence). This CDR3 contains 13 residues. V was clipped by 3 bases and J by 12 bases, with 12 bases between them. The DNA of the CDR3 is TGTGCCAGCAGTTTGCTCGTGTCGGGACCCCTCCACTTT. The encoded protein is CASSLLVSGPLHF.

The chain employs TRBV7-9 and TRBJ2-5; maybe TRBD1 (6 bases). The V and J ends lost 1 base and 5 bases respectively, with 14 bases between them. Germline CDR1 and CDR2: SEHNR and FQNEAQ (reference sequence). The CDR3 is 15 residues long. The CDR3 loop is CASSLDGGIRETQYF. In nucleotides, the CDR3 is TGTGCCAGCAGCTTAGATGGGGGCATTCGGGAGACCCAGTACTTC.

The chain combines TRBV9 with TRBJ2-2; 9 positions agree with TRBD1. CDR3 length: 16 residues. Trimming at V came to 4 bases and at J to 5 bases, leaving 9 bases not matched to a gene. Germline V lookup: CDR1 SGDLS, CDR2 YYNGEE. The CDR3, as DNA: TGTGCCAGCAGCATGGGACAGGGCGGACCAACCGGGGAGCTGTTTTTT. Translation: CASSMGQGGPTGELFF.

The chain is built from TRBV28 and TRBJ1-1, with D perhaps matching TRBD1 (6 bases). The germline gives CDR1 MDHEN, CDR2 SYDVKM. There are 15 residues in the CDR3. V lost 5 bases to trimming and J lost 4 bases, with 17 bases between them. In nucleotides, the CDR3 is TGTGCCAGCAGTCTTATCCAGGGGCTCGGCACTGAAGCTTTCTTT. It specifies CASSLIQGLGTEAFF.

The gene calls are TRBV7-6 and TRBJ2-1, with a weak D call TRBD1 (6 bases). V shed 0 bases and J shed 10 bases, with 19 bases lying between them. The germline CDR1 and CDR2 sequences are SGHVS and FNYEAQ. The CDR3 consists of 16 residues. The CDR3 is CASSLAYVTGKGEQFF. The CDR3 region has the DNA TGTGCCAGCAGCTTAGCCTACGTCACAGGGAAGGGGGAGCAGTTCTTC.

The chain's CDR3 is CATSDPSGTGPTDTQYF. CDR3 nucleotide sequence: TGTGCCACCAGTGATCCTAGCGGGACTGGTCCCACAGATACGCAGTATTTT. The chain joins TRBV24-1 to TRBJ2-3; TRBD2 aligns across 9 bases. The CDR3 has 17 residues. V lost 3 bases, J lost 2 bases, and 8 bases stayed unmatched. Germline assignment: CDR1 KGHDR and CDR2 SFDVKD.

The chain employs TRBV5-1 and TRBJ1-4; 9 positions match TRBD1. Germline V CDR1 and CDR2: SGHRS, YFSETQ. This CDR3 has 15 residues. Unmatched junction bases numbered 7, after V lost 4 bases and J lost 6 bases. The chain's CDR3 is CASSPGTGYYEKLFF. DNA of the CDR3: TGCGCCAGCAGCCCCGGGACAGGGTATTATGAAAAACTGTTTTTT.

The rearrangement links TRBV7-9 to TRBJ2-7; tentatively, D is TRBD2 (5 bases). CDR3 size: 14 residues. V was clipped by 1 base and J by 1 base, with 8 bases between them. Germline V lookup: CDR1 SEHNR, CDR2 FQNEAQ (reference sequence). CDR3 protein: CASSLVTGSYEQYF. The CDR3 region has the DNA TGTGCCAGCAGCTTAGTTACGGGATCCTACGAGCAGTACTTC.

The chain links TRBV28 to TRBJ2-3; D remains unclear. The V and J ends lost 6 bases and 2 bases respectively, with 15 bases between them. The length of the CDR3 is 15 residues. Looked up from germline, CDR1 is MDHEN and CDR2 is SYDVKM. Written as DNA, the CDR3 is TGTGCCAGCAGGTCAGGTTCCAAATCCACAGATACGCAGTATTTT. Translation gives CASRSGSKSTDTQYF.

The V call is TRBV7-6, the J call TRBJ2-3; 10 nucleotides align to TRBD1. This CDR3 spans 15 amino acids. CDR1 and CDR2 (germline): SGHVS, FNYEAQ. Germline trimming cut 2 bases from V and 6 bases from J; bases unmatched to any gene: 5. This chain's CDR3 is CASSLMGQGRDTQYF. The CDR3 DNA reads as TGTGCCAGCAGCTTAATGGGACAGGGGAGGGATACGCAGTATTTT.

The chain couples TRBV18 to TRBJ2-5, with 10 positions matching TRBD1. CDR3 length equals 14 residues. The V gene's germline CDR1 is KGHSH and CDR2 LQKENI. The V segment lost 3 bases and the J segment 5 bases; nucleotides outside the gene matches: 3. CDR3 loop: CASSPGQGFETQYF. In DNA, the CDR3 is TGTGCCAGCTCACCGGGACAGGGGTTTGAGACCCAGTACTTC.

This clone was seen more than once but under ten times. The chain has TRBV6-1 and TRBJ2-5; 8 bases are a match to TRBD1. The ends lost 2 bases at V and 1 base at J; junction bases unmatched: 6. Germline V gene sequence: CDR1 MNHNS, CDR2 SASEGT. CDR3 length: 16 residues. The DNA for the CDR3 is TGTGCCAGCAGTGAACTTGCCAGGGGGCCCCAAGAGACCCAGTACTTC. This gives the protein CASSELARGPQETQYF.

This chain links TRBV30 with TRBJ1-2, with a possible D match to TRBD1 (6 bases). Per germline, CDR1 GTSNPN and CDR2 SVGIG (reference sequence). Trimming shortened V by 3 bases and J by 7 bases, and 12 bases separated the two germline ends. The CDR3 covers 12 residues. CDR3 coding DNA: TGTGCCTGGAGGCTCGACAGGCGTGGCTACACCTTC. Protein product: CAWRLDRRGYTF.

CDR3 loop: CASSSRTSGRGEGQFF. The CDR3 DNA is TGTGCCAGCAGCTCCCGCACTAGCGGGAGGGGAGAGGGGCAGTTCTTC. This chain links TRBV5-4 with TRBJ2-1; TRBD2 aligns across 13 bases. The germline gives CDR1 SGHNT, CDR2 YYREEE (reference sequence). J lost 12 bases, V lost 3 bases, and 12 bases had no gene match. There are 16 residues in the CDR3.

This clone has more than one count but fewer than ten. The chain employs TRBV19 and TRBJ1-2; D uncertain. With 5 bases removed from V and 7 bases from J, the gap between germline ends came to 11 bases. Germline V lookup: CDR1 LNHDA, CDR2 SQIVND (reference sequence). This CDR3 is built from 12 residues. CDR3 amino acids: CASSQTVRGYTF. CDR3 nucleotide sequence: TGTGCCAGTAGTCAAACAGTCCGTGGCTACACCTTC.

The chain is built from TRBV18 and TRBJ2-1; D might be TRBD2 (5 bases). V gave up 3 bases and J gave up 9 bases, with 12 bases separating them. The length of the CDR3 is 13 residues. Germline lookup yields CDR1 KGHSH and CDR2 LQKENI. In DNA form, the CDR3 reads TGTGCCAGCTCACCCCCAGGTCGGGGTGAGCAGTTCTTC. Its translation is CASSPPGRGEQFF.

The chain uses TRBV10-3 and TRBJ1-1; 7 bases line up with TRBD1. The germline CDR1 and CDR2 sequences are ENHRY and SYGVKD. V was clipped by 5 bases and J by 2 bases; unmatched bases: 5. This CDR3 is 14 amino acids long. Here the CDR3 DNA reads TGTGCCATCAGTATAGGACAGGCTAACACTGAAGCTTTCTTT. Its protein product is CAISIGQANTEAFF.

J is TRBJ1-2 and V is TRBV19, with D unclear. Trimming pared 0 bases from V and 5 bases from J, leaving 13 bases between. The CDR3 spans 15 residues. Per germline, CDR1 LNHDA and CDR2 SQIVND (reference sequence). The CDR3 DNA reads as TGTGCCAGTAGTATAGATCCTGGCGGAGGGTATGGCTACACCTTC. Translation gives CASSIDPGGGYGYTF.

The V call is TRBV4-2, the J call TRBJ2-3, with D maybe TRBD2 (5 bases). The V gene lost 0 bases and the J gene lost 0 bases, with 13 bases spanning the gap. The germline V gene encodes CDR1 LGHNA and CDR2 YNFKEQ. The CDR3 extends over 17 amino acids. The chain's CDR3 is CASSQEFGGYSTDTQYF. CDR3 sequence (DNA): TGTGCCAGCAGCCAAGAATTTGGCGGGTATAGCACAGATACGCAGTATTTT.

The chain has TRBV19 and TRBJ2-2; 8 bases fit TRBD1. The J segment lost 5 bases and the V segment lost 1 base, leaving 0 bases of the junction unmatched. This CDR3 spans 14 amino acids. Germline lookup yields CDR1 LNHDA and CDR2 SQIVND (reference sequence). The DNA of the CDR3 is TGTGCCAGTAGTATAGGACAGGGGACCGGGGAGCTGTTTTTT. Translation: CASSIGQGTGELFF.